This T cell receptor (beta chain) was recorded in a study of blood T cell repertoires in COVID-19. About the research overall: Specimens from acute and convalescent COVID-19 originated in the United States, Italy and Spain. T cells, B-cell-depleted T cells, or PBMCs provided the cDNA or gDNA that served as material.

Original processing notes: Using reference gene primer amplification, nucleated cell counts were estimated. Profiled with immunoSEQ multiplex PCR; TCRdb holds only in-frame clones, not every one. V and J calls and clone size are those listed in that table; D and trimming were worked out from the DNA. The table includes around 41,000 clones, about 90% detected once. V dropped 4 bases and J dropped 3 bases, with 13 bases sitting between them. Germline assignment: CDR1 SGHAT and CDR2 FQNNGV. The CDR3 runs 15 residues. This clonotype originated in a woman aged 25 to 39 in a cohort sampled during active COVID-19. What was sequenced was peripheral blood. The chain employs TRBV11-2 and TRBJ2-1, with TRBD1 as a possible D gene (6 bases). The CDR3 sequence is CASSSTGSYYNEQFF. The DNA of the CDR3 is TGTGCCAGCAGCTCGACAGGATCTTACTACAATGAGCAGTTCTTC.